The entry below gives a single T cell receptor (beta chain) sequence along with its context. V was shortened by 4 bases and J by 6 bases, with 16 bases between the two germline ends. The CDR3 sequence is 15 residues long. Germline values: CDR1 SGHNT, CDR2 YYREEE (reference sequence). The repertoire was sequenced with immunoSEQ multiplex PCR; TCRdb's copy has only in-frame clones and lacks some. The sample carries about 80,000 clones, around 79% recorded once. This entry is derived from a study of blood T cell repertoires in COVID-19. About the study: The cDNA or gDNA used as material had been derived from T cells, B-cell-depleted T cells, or PBMCs.

Sequencing used peripheral blood. The sequence was collected from a human donor in a cohort sampled during active COVID-19. The chain carries TRBV5-4 and TRBJ1-4; tentative D call: TRBD1 (6 bases). The CDR3 DNA reads TGTGCCAGCAGCCATCAGGGGCGCCGGGATGAAAAACTGTTTTTT. Translated, it gives CASSHQGRRDEKLFF.